A selection of T cell receptor beta chains follows, all from one sample in a study of T cell responses to AZD1222 COVID-19 vaccine. Here immunoSEQ multiplex PCR was the method, and the copy in TCRdb shows in-frame clones only, minus some. The table shows more than 90,000 clones, with roughly 90% occurring only once. This specimen consisted of peripheral blood, obtained 28 days after the second AZD1222 dose. Receptors were obtained from an adult who received the AZD1222 COVID-19 vaccine. CDR3s include the opening cysteine and the closing phenylalanine or tryptophan. Fields, in order: clone size, D gene, V gene, J gene, CDR3 protein, CDR3 DNA. D genes are given only for firm matches. Clone size appears in some rows only: once, few, many, or a class for an expanded clone.

clone_size: -; d_call: -; v_call: TRBV5-1; j_call: TRBJ1-1; cdr3_aa: CASSLLAGTNTEAFF; cdr3_nt: TGCGCCAGCAGCTTGTTAGCAGGAACGAACACTGAAGCTTTCTTT
clone_size: -; d_call: -; v_call: TRBV27; j_call: TRBJ1-1; cdr3_aa: CASSLGGHTEAFF; cdr3_nt: TGTGCCAGCAGTTTAGGGGGACACACTGAAGCTTTCTTT
clone_size: -; d_call: -; v_call: TRBV5-4; j_call: TRBJ1-2; cdr3_aa: CASSLRESAGGYTF; cdr3_nt: TGTGCCAGCAGCTTGAGGGAGTCAGCAGGGGGCTACACCTTC
clone_size: -; d_call: -; v_call: TRBV3-1/TRBV3-2; j_call: TRBJ1-2; cdr3_aa: CASSQEGSGAHYGYTF; cdr3_nt: TGTGCCAGCAGCCAAGAGGGTTCAGGGGCACACTATGGCTACACCTTC
clone_size: once; d_call: -; v_call: TRBV2; j_call: TRBJ1-3; cdr3_aa: CASSLQGSGNTIYF; cdr3_nt: TGTGCCAGCAGCCTACAGGGCTCTGGAAACACCATATATTTT
clone_size: -; d_call: TRBD1; v_call: TRBV28; j_call: TRBJ1-2; cdr3_aa: CASSATGRGYTF; cdr3_nt: TGTGCCAGCAGTGCGACAGGGCGCGGCTACACCTTC
clone_size: -; d_call: TRBD2; v_call: TRBV6-7; j_call: TRBJ2-5; cdr3_aa: CASSPPGTSGYGETQYF; cdr3_nt: TGTGCCAGCAGTCCCCCCGGGACTAGCGGTTATGGAGAGACCCAGTACTTC
clone_size: -; d_call: TRBD1; v_call: TRBV28; j_call: TRBJ2-7; cdr3_aa: CASSRIRTGSAYEQYF; cdr3_nt: TGTGCCAGCAGCCGCATACGGACAGGGAGCGCCTACGAGCAGTACTTC
clone_size: few; d_call: -; v_call: TRBV6-4; j_call: TRBJ1-1; cdr3_aa: CASSKEGTGTEAFF; cdr3_nt: TGTGCCAGCTCGAAGGAAGGGACTGGCACTGAAGCTTTCTTT
clone_size: -; d_call: -; v_call: TRBV19; j_call: TRBJ1-1; cdr3_aa: CASSDRPNTEAFF; cdr3_nt: TGTGCCAGTAGCGACAGGCCGAACACTGAAGCTTTCTTT
clone_size: -; d_call: TRBD2; v_call: TRBV19; j_call: TRBJ2-1; cdr3_aa: CASSMNSGRLDEQFF; cdr3_nt: TGTGCCAGTAGTATGAACAGCGGGAGACTCGATGAGCAGTTCTTC
clone_size: -; d_call: -; v_call: TRBV19; j_call: TRBJ1-1; cdr3_aa: CASSQQNTEAFF; cdr3_nt: TGTGCCAGTAGTCAGCAGAACACTGAAGCTTTCTTT
clone_size: -; d_call: -; v_call: TRBV10-1; j_call: TRBJ2-2; cdr3_aa: CASSESSAGELFF; cdr3_nt: TGCGCCAGCAGTGAGTCGAGTGCCGGGGAGCTGTTTTTT
clone_size: -; d_call: TRBD1; v_call: TRBV11-1; j_call: TRBJ1-2; cdr3_aa: CASSLGQGSWGYTF; cdr3_nt: TGTGCCAGCAGCTTGGGACAGGGCTCGTGGGGCTACACCTTC
clone_size: -; d_call: TRBD1; v_call: TRBV11-2; j_call: TRBJ1-4; cdr3_aa: CASSLGGGANEKLFF; cdr3_nt: TGTGCCAGCAGCTTAGGAGGGGGCGCGAATGAAAAACTGTTTTTT
clone_size: -; d_call: -; v_call: TRBV5-1; j_call: TRBJ1-5; cdr3_aa: CASSLGLGSEGNQPQHF; cdr3_nt: TGCGCCAGCAGCTTGGGATTAGGGTCGGAGGGCAATCAGCCCCAGCATTTT
clone_size: -; d_call: TRBD2; v_call: TRBV10-3; j_call: TRBJ2-2; cdr3_aa: CAISEEERESGELFF; cdr3_nt: TGTGCCATCAGTGAGGAGGAGCGGGAGTCCGGGGAGCTGTTTTTT
clone_size: -; d_call: -; v_call: TRBV9; j_call: TRBJ2-2; cdr3_aa: CASSVGQGYGTGELFF; cdr3_nt: TGTGCCAGCAGCGTAGGGCAGGGCTACGGCACCGGGGAGCTGTTTTTT
clone_size: -; d_call: TRBD2; v_call: TRBV7-9; j_call: TRBJ2-7; cdr3_aa: CASSFAGVNEQYF; cdr3_nt: TGTGCCAGCAGCTTCGCGGGAGTAAACGAGCAGTACTTC
clone_size: -; d_call: -; v_call: TRBV5-4; j_call: TRBJ2-3; cdr3_aa: CASSPAATRSRDTQYF; cdr3_nt: TGTGCCAGCAGCCCGGCAGCGACCAGGTCTAGGGATACGCAGTATTTT
clone_size: few; d_call: -; v_call: TRBV4-2; j_call: TRBJ1-4; cdr3_aa: CASSQWGGSNEKLFF; cdr3_nt: TGTGCCAGCAGCCAATGGGGGGGGTCTAATGAAAAACTGTTTTTT
clone_size: -; d_call: TRBD2; v_call: TRBV2; j_call: TRBJ2-7; cdr3_aa: CASTVLAGPYEQYF; cdr3_nt: TGTGCCAGCACCGTGCTAGCGGGACCCTACGAGCAGTACTTC
clone_size: -; d_call: TRBD1; v_call: TRBV2; j_call: TRBJ2-7; cdr3_aa: CASSEFWDRRTSYEQYF; cdr3_nt: TGTGCCAGCAGTGAATTCTGGGACAGGCGTACCTCCTACGAGCAGTACTTC
clone_size: -; d_call: -; v_call: TRBV5-1; j_call: TRBJ2-1; cdr3_aa: CASRNSLTGYNEQFF; cdr3_nt: TGCGCCAGCCGCAATTCCCTGACAGGTTACAATGAGCAGTTCTTC